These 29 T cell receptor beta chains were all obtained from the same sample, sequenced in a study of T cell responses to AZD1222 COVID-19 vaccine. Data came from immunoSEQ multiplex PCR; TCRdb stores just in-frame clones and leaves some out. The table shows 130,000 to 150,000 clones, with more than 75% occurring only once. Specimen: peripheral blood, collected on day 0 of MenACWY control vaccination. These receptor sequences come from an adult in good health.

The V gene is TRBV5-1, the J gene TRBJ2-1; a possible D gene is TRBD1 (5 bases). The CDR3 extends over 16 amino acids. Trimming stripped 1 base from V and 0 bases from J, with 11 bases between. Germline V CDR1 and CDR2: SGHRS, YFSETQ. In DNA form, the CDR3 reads TGCGCCAGCAGCTTGACAGGCCTGAGCTCCTACAATGAGCAGTTCTTC. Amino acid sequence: CASSLTGLSSYNEQFF.

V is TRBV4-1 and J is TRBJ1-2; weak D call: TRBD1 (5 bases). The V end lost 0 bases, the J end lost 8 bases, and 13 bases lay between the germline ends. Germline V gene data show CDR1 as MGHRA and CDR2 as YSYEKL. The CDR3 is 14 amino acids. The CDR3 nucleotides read TGCGCCAGCAGCCAAGAACCCAGGGTAGACGGCTACACCTTC. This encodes CASSQEPRVDGYTF.

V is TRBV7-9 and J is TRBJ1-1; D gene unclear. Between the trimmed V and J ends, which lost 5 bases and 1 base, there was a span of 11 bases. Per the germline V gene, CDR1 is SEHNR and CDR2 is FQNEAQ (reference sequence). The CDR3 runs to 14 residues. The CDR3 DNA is TGTGCCAGCAGCGCCAGGACCGCGAACACTGAAGCTTTCTTT. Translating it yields CASSARTANTEAFF.

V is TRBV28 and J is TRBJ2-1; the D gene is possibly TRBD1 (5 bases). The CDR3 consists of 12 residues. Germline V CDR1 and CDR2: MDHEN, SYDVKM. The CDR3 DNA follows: TGTGCTACAGGTTTTTCCTACAATGAGCAGTTCTTC. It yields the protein CATGFSYNEQFF.

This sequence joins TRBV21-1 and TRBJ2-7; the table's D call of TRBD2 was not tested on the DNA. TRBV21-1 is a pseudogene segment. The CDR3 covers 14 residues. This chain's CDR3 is CARGRDDLSYEQYV. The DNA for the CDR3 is TGTGCCAGGGGGAGGGACGATTTGTCCTACGAGCAGTACGTC.

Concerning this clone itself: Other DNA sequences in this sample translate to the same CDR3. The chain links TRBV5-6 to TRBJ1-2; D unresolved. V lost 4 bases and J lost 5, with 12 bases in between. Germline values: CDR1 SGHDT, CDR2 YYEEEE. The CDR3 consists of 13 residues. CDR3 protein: CASSARRLYGYTF. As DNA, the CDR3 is TGTGCCAGCAGCGCCAGACGGCTATATGGCTACACCTTC.

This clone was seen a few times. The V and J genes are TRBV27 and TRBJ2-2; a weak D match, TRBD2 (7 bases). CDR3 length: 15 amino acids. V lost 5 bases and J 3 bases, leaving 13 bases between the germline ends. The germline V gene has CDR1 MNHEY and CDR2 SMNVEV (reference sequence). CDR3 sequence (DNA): TGTGCCAGCAGTCCGGGGGGCGGGGACACCGGGGAGCTGTTTTTT. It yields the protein CASSPGGGDTGELFF.

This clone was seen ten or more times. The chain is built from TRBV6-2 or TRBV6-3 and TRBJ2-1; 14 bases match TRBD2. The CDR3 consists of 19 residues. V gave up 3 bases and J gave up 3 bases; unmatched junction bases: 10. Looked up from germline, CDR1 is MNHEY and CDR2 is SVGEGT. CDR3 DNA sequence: TGTGCCAGCAGTTATCTGGAGACTAGCGGGGGGGCCAACTACAATGAGCAGTTCTTC. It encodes CASSYLETSGGANYNEQFF.

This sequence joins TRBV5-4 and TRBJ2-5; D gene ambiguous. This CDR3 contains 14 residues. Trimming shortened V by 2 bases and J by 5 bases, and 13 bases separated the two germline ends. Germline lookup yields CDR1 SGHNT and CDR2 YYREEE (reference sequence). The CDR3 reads CASSFGPTAETQYF. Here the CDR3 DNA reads TGTGCCAGCAGCTTCGGGCCCACGGCGGAGACCCAGTACTTC.

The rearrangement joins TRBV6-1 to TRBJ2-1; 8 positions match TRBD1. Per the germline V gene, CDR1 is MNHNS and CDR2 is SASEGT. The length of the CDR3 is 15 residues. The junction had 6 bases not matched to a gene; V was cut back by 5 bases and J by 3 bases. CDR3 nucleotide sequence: TGTGCCAGCAGTAACGGACAGGGCCGCTACAATGAGCAGTTCTTC. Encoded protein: CASSNGQGRYNEQFF.

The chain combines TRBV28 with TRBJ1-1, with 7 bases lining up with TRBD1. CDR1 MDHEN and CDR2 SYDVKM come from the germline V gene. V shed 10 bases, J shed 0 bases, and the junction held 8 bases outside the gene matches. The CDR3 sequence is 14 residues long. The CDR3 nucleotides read TGTGCCACCCTGACAGGGAGGTTGAACACTGAAGCTTTCTTT. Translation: CATLTGRLNTEAFF.

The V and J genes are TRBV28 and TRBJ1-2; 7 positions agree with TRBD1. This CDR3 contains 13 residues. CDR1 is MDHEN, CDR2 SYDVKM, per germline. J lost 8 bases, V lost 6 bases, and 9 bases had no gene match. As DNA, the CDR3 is TGTGCCAGCAGAACTGGGACAGCGCCCGGCTACACCTTC. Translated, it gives CASRTGTAPGYTF.

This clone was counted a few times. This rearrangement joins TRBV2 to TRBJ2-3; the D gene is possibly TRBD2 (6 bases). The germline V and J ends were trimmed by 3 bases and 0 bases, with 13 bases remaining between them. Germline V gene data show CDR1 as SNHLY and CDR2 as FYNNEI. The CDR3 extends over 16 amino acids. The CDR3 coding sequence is TGTGCCAGCAGTGATCCGCGGGACCCTAGCACAGATACGCAGTATTTT. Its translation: CASSDPRDPSTDTQYF.

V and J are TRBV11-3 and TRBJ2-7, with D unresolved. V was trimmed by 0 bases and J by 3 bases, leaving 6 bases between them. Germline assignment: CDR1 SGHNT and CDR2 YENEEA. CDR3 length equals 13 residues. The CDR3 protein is CASSLDPLYEQYV. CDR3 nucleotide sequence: TGTGCCAGCAGCTTAGATCCTCTCTACGAGCAGTACGTC.

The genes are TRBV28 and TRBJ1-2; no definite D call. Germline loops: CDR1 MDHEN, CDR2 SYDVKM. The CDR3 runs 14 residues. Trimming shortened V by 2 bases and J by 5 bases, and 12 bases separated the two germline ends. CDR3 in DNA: TGTGCCAGCAGTTTAACCTCGGGGTGGTATGGCTACACCTTC. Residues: CASSLTSGWYGYTF.

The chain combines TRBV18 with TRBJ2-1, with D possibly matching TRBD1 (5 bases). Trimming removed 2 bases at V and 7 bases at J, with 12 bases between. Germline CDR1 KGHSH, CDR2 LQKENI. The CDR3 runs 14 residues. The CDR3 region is CASSPATGRNEQFF. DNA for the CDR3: TGTGCCAGCTCACCAGCAACAGGCCGAAATGAGCAGTTCTTC.

The CDR3 coding sequence is TGTGCCAGCAGTGAACAGGGGCCCGTCACTGAAGCTTTCTTT. Protein product: CASSEQGPVTEAFF. V is TRBV2 and J is TRBJ1-1; a weak D match, TRBD1 (6 bases). This CDR3 is built from 14 residues. With 2 bases removed from V and 4 bases from J, the gap between germline ends came to 11 bases. The germline gives CDR1 SNHLY, CDR2 FYNNEI.

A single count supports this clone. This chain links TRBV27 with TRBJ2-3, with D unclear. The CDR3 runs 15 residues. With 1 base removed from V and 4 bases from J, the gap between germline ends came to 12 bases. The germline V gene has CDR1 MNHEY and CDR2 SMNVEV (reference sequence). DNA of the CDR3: TGTGCCAGCAGTTTATGGCCGCCGGGCGCAGATACGCAGTATTTT. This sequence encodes CASSLWPPGADTQYF.

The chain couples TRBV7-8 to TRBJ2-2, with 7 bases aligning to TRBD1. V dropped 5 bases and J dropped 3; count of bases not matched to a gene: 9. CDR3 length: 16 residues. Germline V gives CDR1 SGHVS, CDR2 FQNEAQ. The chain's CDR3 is CASSLSTGRDTGELFF. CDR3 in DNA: TGTGCCAGCAGCCTTTCGACAGGGAGAGACACCGGGGAGCTGTTTTTT.

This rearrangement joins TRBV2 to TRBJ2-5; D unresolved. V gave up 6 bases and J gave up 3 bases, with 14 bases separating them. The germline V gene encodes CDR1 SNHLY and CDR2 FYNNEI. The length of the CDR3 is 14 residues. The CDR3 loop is CASRSLVLEETQYF. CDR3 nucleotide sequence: TGTGCCAGCAGGTCCCTAGTCCTGGAAGAGACCCAGTACTTC.

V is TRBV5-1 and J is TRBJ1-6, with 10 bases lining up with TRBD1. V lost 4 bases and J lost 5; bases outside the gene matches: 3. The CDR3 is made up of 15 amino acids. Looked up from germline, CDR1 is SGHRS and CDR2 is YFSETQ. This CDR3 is CASSPGTGDNSPLHF. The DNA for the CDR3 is TGCGCCAGCAGCCCCGGGACAGGGGATAATTCACCCCTCCACTTT.

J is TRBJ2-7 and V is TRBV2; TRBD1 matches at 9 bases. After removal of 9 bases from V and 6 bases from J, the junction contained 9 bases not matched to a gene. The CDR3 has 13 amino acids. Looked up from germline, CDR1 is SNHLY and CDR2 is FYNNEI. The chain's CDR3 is CASVRDRDSEQYF. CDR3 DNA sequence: TGTGCCAGTGTCCGGGACAGGGATTCCGAGCAGTACTTC.

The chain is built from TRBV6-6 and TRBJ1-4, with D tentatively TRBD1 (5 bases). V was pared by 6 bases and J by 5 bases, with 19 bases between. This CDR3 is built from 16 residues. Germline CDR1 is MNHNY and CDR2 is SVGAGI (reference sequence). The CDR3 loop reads CASRLGEWGQNEKLFF. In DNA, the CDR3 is TGTGCCAGCAGACTGGGGGAATGGGGCCAAAATGAAAAACTGTTTTTT.

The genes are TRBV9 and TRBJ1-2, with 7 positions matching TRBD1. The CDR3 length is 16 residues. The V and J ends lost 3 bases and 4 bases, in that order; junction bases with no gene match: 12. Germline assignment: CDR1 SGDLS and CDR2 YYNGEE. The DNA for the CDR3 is TGTGCCAGCAGCGCAAGCTGGGACAGAGCCTCCTATGGCTACACCTTC. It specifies CASSASWDRASYGYTF.

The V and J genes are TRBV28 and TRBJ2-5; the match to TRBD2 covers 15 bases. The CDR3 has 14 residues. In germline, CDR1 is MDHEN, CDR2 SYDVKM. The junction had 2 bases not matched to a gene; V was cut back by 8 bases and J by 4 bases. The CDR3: CASRTSGGGETQYF. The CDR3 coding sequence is TGTGCCAGCCGGACTAGCGGGGGGGGAGAGACCCAGTACTTC.

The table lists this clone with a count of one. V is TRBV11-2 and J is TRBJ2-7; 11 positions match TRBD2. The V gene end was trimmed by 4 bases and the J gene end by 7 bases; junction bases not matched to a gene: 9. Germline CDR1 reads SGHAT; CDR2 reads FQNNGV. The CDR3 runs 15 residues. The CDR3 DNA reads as TGTGCCAGCAGCTCCCGACTAGCGGGGACTAGTGAGCAGTACTTC. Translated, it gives CASSSRLAGTSEQYF. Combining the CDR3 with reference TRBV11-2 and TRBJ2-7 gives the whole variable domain EAGVAQSPRYKIIEKRQSVAFWCNPISGHATLYWYQQILGQGPKLLIQFQNNGVVDDSQLPKDRFSAERLKGVDSTLKIQPAKLEDSAVYLCASSSRLAGTSEQYFGPGTRLTVT.

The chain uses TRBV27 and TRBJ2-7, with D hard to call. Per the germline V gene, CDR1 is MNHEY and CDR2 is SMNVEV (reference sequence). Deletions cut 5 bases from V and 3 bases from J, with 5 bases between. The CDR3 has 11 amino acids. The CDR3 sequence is CASSPRYEQYF. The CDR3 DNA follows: TGTGCCAGCAGTCCGCGCTACGAGCAGTACTTC.

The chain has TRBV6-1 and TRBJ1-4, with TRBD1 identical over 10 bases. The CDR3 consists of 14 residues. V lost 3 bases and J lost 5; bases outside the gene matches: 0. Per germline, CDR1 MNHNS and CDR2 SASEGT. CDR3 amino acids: CASSEGQGNEKLFF. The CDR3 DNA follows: TGTGCCAGCAGTGAGGGACAGGGGAATGAAAAACTGTTTTTT.

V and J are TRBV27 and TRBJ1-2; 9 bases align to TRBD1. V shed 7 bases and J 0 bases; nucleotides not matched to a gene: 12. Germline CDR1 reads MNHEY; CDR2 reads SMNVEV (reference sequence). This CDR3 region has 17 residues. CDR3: CASMLRTGVEANYGYTF. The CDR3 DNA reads TGTGCCAGCATGCTGAGGACAGGGGTGGAGGCTAACTATGGCTACACCTTC.